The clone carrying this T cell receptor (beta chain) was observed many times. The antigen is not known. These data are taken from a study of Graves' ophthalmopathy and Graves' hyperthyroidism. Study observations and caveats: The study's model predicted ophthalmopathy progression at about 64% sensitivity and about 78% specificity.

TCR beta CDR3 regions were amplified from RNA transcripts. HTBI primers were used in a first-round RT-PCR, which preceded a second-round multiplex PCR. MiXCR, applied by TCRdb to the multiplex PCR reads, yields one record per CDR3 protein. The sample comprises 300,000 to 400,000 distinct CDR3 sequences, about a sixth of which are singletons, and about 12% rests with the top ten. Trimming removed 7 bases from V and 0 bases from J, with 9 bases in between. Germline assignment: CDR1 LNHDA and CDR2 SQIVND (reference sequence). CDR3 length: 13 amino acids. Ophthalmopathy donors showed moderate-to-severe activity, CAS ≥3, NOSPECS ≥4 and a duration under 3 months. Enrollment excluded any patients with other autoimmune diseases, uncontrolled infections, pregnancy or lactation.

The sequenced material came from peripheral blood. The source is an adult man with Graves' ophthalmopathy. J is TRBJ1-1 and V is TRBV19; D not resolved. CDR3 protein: CASIRTVNTEAFF. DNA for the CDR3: TGTGCCAGTATACGGACGGTGAACACTGAAGCTTTCTTT. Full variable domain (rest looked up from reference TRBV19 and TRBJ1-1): DGGITQSPKYLFRKEGQNVTLSCEQNLNHDAMYWYRQDPGQGLRLIYYSQIVNDFQKGDIAEGYSVSREKKESFPLTVTSAQKNPTAFYLCASIRTVNTEAFFGQGTRLTVV.